This T cell receptor beta chain was observed in a study of cytomegalovirus exposure and HLA in healthy donors. Points from the study as a whole: According to the study, roughly 180 TCR beta chains were cytomegalovirus-associated.

This CDR3 region has 16 residues. Germline V gene sequence: CDR1 GTSNPN, CDR2 SVGIG (reference sequence). Trimming removed 2 bases from V and 5 bases from J; junction bases left unmatched: 12. In the case of this clone: The target antigen is unknown.

Both 60 Vbeta primers and 13 Jbeta primers went into the PCR. Study processing details: Per a later analysis, the number of unique TCR beta chains was roughly 80 million, of which around 9.9 million were shared. The protocol was immunoSEQ multiplex PCR, while the TCRdb copy is restricted to in-frame clones and leaves out a portion. V and J calls and clone size are copied from that table; D and trimming were computed from the DNA. The sample lists nearly 300,000 clones; 86% were seen once. The chain combines TRBV30 with TRBJ2-3; TRBD2 agrees at 8 bases. Sequencing was done on a sample of PBMCs. The source is a middle-aged man in good health and CMV-seropositive. The CDR3 spells CAWSPGWREEGDTQYF. Written as DNA, the CDR3 is TGTGCCTGGAGTCCGGGGTGGCGGGAGGAAGGAGATACGCAGTATTTT.